Following are 25 T cell receptor beta chains from one sample sequenced in a study of T cells in Graves' hyperthyroidism and ophthalmopathy. What was amplified from RNA transcripts were TCR beta CDR3 regions. HTBI primers were used for first-round RT-PCR of the TCR CDR3. TCRdb re-derived calls from the multiplex PCR reads in MiXCR, one entry per CDR3 protein. The data hold around 340,000 distinct CDR3 sequences, with roughly 15% observed a single time. Sequencing used blood. The receptors shown here come from a man younger than 45 with Graves' hyperthyroidism.

This chain links TRBV4-1 with TRBJ2-7; D remains unclear. The CDR3 is 13 amino acids. V was trimmed by 1 base and J by 1 base, leaving 5 bases between them. Germline CDR1 and CDR2: MGHRA and YSYEKL. The CDR3 reads CASSQVGSYEQYF. In DNA form, the CDR3 reads TGCGCCAGCAGCCAAGTCGGGTCCTACGAGCAGTACTTC.

The chain joins TRBV5-8 to TRBJ1-2; D unresolved. The length of the CDR3 is 15 residues. V was clipped by 0 bases and J by 4 bases, with 13 bases between them. Germline loops: CDR1 SGHTS, CDR2 YDEGEE. The CDR3 spells CASSLAGIDLYGYTF. The DNA for the CDR3 is TGTGCCAGCAGCTTGGCGGGGATTGATCTCTATGGCTACACCTTC.

In its sample, this clonotype was seen many times. V and J are TRBV12-3 or TRBV12-4 and TRBJ2-5, with no clear D. Trimming shortened V by 6 bases and J by 2 bases, and 10 bases separated the two germline ends. The length of the CDR3 is 13 residues. The CDR3 protein is CASSTWGQETQYF. The DNA of the CDR3 is TGTGCCAGCAGCACCTGGGGACAAGAGACCCAGTACTTC.

Only a few counts were recorded for this clonotype. The rearrangement joins TRBV27 to TRBJ2-1, with TRBD2 matching 8 bases. From germline, CDR1 is MNHEY and CDR2 SMNVEV (reference sequence). Trimming at V came to 3 bases and at J to 6 bases, leaving 7 bases not matched to a gene. This CDR3 is 15 amino acids long. The CDR3 loop is CASSFFLAGINEQFF. CDR3 DNA: TGTGCCAGCAGTTTTTTCCTAGCGGGTATCAATGAGCAGTTCTTC.

In its sample, this clonotype was seen many times. The gene calls are TRBV7-8 and TRBJ2-7, with D tentatively TRBD1 (5 bases). V was trimmed by 4 bases and J by 2 bases, leaving 15 bases between them. Germline V gene sequence: CDR1 SGHVS, CDR2 FQNEAQ. The CDR3 loop spans 15 amino acids. The CDR3: CASSYQGYRPYEQYF. The CDR3 DNA reads TGTGCCAGCAGCTACCAGGGTTATAGGCCCTACGAGCAGTACTTC.

The J gene is TRBJ2-1, the V gene TRBV6-1; 7 bases match TRBD1. CDR1 MNHNS and CDR2 SASEGT come from the germline V gene. V lost 6 bases, J lost 7 bases, and 3 bases stayed unmatched. The CDR3 has 12 residues. CDR3 protein: CASRTGLNEQFF. CDR3 coding DNA: TGTGCCAGCAGGACAGGGTTGAATGAGCAGTTCTTC.

In this sample, this clonotype turned up many times. This sequence joins TRBV18 and TRBJ1-5; D remains ambiguous. The CDR3 covers 16 residues. The germline gives CDR1 KGHSH, CDR2 LQKENI. Trimming pared 3 bases from V and 2 bases from J, leaving 14 bases between. The CDR3 DNA reads as TGTGCCAGCTCACCTCCTAGTCAGAGCCGCAATCAGCCCCAGCATTTT. Its protein product is CASSPPSQSRNQPQHF.

Here the CDR3 reads CASCLGWTPGNSPLHF. The CDR3 DNA reads as TGTGCCAGCTGCTTGGGGTGGACCCCGGGGAATTCACCCCTCCACTTT. This rearrangement joins TRBV28 to TRBJ1-6; the D is unclear. The CDR3 contains 16 residues. CDR1 is MDHEN, CDR2 SYDVKM, per germline. Trimming cost V 8 bases and J 7 bases, with 21 bases left between them.

This clonotype was recorded many times. The V gene is TRBV29-1, the J gene TRBJ2-1; unclear D gene. V lost 2 bases, J lost 9 bases, and 11 bases lay in between. Germline CDR1 SQVTM, CDR2 ANQGSEA. The CDR3 runs 12 residues. The CDR3 reads CSVEWALGEQFF. CDR3 sequence (DNA): TGCAGCGTTGAATGGGCGTTGGGTGAGCAGTTCTTC.

The chain combines TRBV28 with TRBJ1-1; D is unresolved. Germline assignment: CDR1 MDHEN and CDR2 SYDVKM. V was trimmed by 7 bases and J by 0 bases, leaving 15 bases between them. The CDR3 is made up of 15 amino acids. CDR3 bases: TGTGCCAGCATCGGGTATGGAGATTTGAACACTGAAGCTTTCTTT. This encodes CASIGYGDLNTEAFF.

The J gene is TRBJ1-2, the V gene TRBV9; D unclear. Germline CDR1 SGDLS, CDR2 YYNGEE. The CDR3 loop spans 13 amino acids. V lost 0 bases, J lost 3 bases, and 6 bases lay in between. The CDR3 region is CASSVALDYGYTF. CDR3 nucleotides: TGTGCCAGCAGCGTAGCTCTTGACTATGGCTACACCTTC. Using reference TRBV9 and TRBJ1-2 for the parts outside the CDR3, the full variable domain is DSGVTQTPKHLITATGQRVTLRCSPRSGDLSVYWYQQSLDQGLQFLIQYYNGEERAKGNILERFSAQQFPDLHSELNLSSLELGDSALYFCASSVALDYGYTFGSGTRLTVV.

This clonotype was found many times. The V call is TRBV19, the J call TRBJ1-1; the D is unclear. Germline V gene sequence: CDR1 LNHDA, CDR2 SQIVND (reference sequence). CDR3 size: 15 residues. Trimming removed 5 bases from V and 3 bases from J, with 16 bases in between. CDR3 nucleotides: TGTGCCAGTAGTTTGAGTGACAACCCGCACACTGAAGCTTTCTTT. Its protein is CASSLSDNPHTEAFF.

This clonotype has more than one count but fewer than ten. The V call is TRBV18, the J call TRBJ2-1, with 10 bases that match TRBD2. The germline CDR1 and CDR2 sequences are KGHSH and LQKENI. The CDR3 is 18 residues long. J gave up 8 bases and V 2 bases, and 15 bases lay outside the gene matches. The CDR3 sequence is CASSPRIGLAGVNHEQFF. DNA for the CDR3: TGTGCCAGCTCACCAAGAATTGGTCTAGCGGGAGTAAACCATGAGCAGTTCTTC.

This chain links TRBV3-1 with TRBJ1-1; 9 positions agree with TRBD1. The ends lost 5 bases at V and 4 bases at J; junction bases unmatched: 11. This CDR3 has 16 amino acids. Germline CDR1 LGHDT, CDR2 YNNKEL (reference sequence). The CDR3 DNA reads TGTGCCAGCAGCTTAACGGGACAGGGAGTAGGCACTGAAGCTTTCTTT. It translates to CASSLTGQGVGTEAFF.

This clonotype was detected ten times or more. The gene calls are TRBV27 and TRBJ1-1; no clear D gene. The V and J ends lost 6 bases and 0 bases respectively, with 11 bases between them. Germline-derived CDR1 and CDR2 are MNHEY and SMNVEV (reference sequence). This CDR3 is 14 amino acids long. In nucleotides, the CDR3 is TGTGCCAGCAGCACAAGGAACATGAACACTGAAGCTTTCTTT. This codes for CASSTRNMNTEAFF.

Comment on this clonotype: A clone one base away is much larger, so this may be a read error. The V and J genes are TRBV30 and TRBJ1-2; a weak D match, TRBD1 (5 bases). In germline, CDR1 is GTSNPN, CDR2 SVGIG (reference sequence). The CDR3 covers 11 residues. For the CDR3, the DNA is TGTGCCTGGGGTGTAAAGGGGGGCTACACCTTC. This sequence encodes CAWGVKGGYTF.

Ten or more counts support this clonotype. The V and J genes are TRBV2 and TRBJ2-7, with 13 bases identical to TRBD2. With V trimmed by 6 bases and J by 1 base, 3 bases remained unmatched. The CDR3 consists of 15 residues. CDR1 is SNHLY, CDR2 FYNNEI, per germline. The CDR3 DNA reads TGTGCCAGCAGACTAGCGGGAGGGTTGTCCTACGAGCAGTACTTC. The encoded protein is CASRLAGGLSYEQYF.

About this clonotype itself: This clone may be a read error of a much larger clone one base away. This chain joins TRBV20-1 and TRBJ2-7; 9 bases fit TRBD2. Looked up from germline, CDR1 is DFQATT and CDR2 is SNEGSKA (reference sequence). CDR3 size: 14 residues. With V trimmed by 7 bases and J by 1 base, 8 bases remained unmatched. This CDR3 reads CSVPSSGKSYEQYF. The CDR3 bases are TGCAGTGTGCCCTCTAGCGGGAAATCCTACGAGCAGTACTTC.

The chain recombines TRBV9 with TRBJ2-5, with TRBD2 matching over 10 bases. Germline V CDR1 and CDR2: SGDLS, YYNGEE. J lost 2 bases, V lost 2 bases, and 6 bases had no gene match. The CDR3 covers 16 residues. The CDR3 spells CASSVLAGAGQETQYF. The CDR3, as DNA: TGTGCCAGCAGCGTCCTAGCGGGAGCAGGTCAAGAGACCCAGTACTTC. Drawing the rest from reference TRBV9 and TRBJ2-5, the complete variable domain is DSGVTQTPKHLITATGQRVTLRCSPRSGDLSVYWYQQSLDQGLQFLIQYYNGEERAKGNILERFSAQQFPDLHSELNLSSLELGDSALYFCASSVLAGAGQETQYFGPGTRLLVL.

This clonotype has at least ten counts. The genes are TRBV12-3 or TRBV12-4 and TRBJ1-2; D possibly corresponds to TRBD1 (6 bases). Trimming took off 1 base at V and 8 bases at J, with 11 bases between the two ends. The CDR3 totals 13 residues. CDR3 sequence reads: CASSLGSGVGYTF. The CDR3 DNA follows: TGTGCCAGCAGTTTAGGGTCAGGGGTCGGCTACACCTTC.

This clonotype appeared a few times. The rearrangement joins TRBV27 to TRBJ1-1, with D hard to call. The CDR3 extends over 13 amino acids. Trimming removed 2 bases from V and 2 bases from J, with 6 bases in between. CDR1 is MNHEY, CDR2 SMNVEV, per germline (reference sequence). The CDR3 sequence is CASSLIENTEAFF. The DNA for the CDR3 is TGTGCCAGCAGTTTAATCGAAAACACTGAAGCTTTCTTT.

The chain combines TRBV6-1 with TRBJ1-6, with TRBD1 matching over 9 bases. With V trimmed by 5 bases and J by 9 bases, 5 bases remained unmatched. Germline-derived CDR1 and CDR2 are MNHNS and SASEGT. The CDR3 is 14 residues long. Here the CDR3 reads CASSLGTGSSPLHF. CDR3 sequence (DNA): TGTGCCAGCAGTTTAGGGACAGGGAGTTCACCCCTCCACTTT.

The gene calls are TRBV11-3 and TRBJ1-1; D call uncertain. This CDR3 is built from 12 residues. Germline CDR1 is SGHNT and CDR2 is YENEEA. Trimming stripped 4 bases from V and 2 bases from J, with 5 bases between. The CDR3 spells CASSWFNTEAFF. As DNA, the CDR3 is TGTGCCAGCAGCTGGTTCAACACTGAAGCTTTCTTT.

V and J are TRBV2 and TRBJ2-2; tentative D call: TRBD2 (5 bases). V shed 7 bases and J shed 0 bases, with 12 bases lying between them. CDR1 and CDR2 (germline): SNHLY, FYNNEI. This CDR3 region has 15 residues. In DNA, the CDR3 is TGTGCCAGCATAAGCGGCTATTCGAACACCGGGGAGCTGTTTTTT. Translated: CASISGYSNTGELFF.

This clonotype occurred a few times. The V gene is TRBV5-1, the J gene TRBJ2-5; 11 bases are a match to TRBD2. CDR1 SGHRS and CDR2 YFSETQ come from the germline V gene. The trim removed 1 base at V and 1 base at J, leaving 3 bases unmatched. CDR3 length: 16 amino acids. The CDR3 here is CASSLLTSGIQETQYF. The CDR3 DNA reads TGCGCCAGCAGCTTGTTGACTAGCGGGATCCAAGAGACCCAGTACTTC.